These 11 T cell receptor beta chains came from one sample sequenced in a study of OX40 agonist ivuxolimab in advanced cancers. Profiled with immunoSEQ multiplex PCR; TCRdb holds only in-frame clones, not every one. Of around 70,000 clones listed, over 75% are singletons. The source was CD4+ or CD8+ T cells sorted from blood, collected in a trial of the OX40 agonist ivuxolimab. These receptors were collected from an adult with an advanced solid tumor such as melanoma, head and neck, liver or kidney cancer.

This rearrangement joins TRBV6-6 to TRBJ1-1; the match to TRBD1 covers 8 bases. The length of the CDR3 is 13 residues. The V segment lost 7 bases and the J segment 6 bases; nucleotides outside the gene matches: 7. The germline V gene has CDR1 MNHNY and CDR2 SVGAGI (reference sequence). CDR3 in amino acids: CASTAKDRAEAFF. The CDR3 bases are TGTGCCAGCACCGCCAAGGACAGGGCTGAAGCTTTCTTT.

This clone was counted once. The rearrangement joins TRBV18 to TRBJ2-3, with D perhaps TRBD2 (6 bases). The CDR3 runs 18 residues. Germline loops: CDR1 KGHSH, CDR2 LQKENI. V was pared by 1 base and J by 4 bases, with 21 bases between. The CDR3 loop is CASSPQAGNTARADTQYF. The CDR3 nucleotides read TGTGCCAGCTCACCACAGGCGGGGAATACTGCTCGCGCAGATACGCAGTATTTT.

The chain joins TRBV19 to TRBJ2-3, with unresolved D. Trimming pared 5 bases from V and 0 bases from J, leaving 12 bases between. Germline loops: CDR1 LNHDA, CDR2 SQIVND (reference sequence). This CDR3 comprises 15 residues. The chain's CDR3 is CASSGVSLSTDTQYF. CDR3 nucleotide sequence: TGTGCCAGTAGTGGAGTGAGTCTCAGCACAGATACGCAGTATTTT.

This clone was observed a handful of times. This chain joins TRBV19 and TRBJ2-7; 7 nucleotides line up with TRBD1. CDR1 and CDR2 (germline): LNHDA, SQIVND (reference sequence). The ends lost 4 bases at V and 0 bases at J; junction bases unmatched: 3. This CDR3 has 14 amino acids. The CDR3 region has the DNA TGTGCCAGTAGTACAGGGGGATCCTCCTACGAGCAGTACTTC. Protein product: CASSTGGSSYEQYF. Combining the CDR3 with reference TRBV19 and TRBJ2-7 gives the whole variable domain DGGITQSPKYLFRKEGQNVTLSCEQNLNHDAMYWYRQDPGQGLRLIYYSQIVNDFQKGDIAEGYSVSREKKESFPLTVTSAQKNPTAFYLCASSTGGSSYEQYFGPGTRLTVT.

This sequence joins TRBV5-1 and TRBJ1-1; 8 nucleotides line up with TRBD1. V was pared by 0 bases and J by 4 bases, with 8 bases of the junction left unmatched. This CDR3 contains 16 residues. The V gene's germline CDR1 is SGHRS and CDR2 YFSETQ. DNA of the CDR3: TGCGCCAGCAGCTTGGGCCCCGACAGGGGAGCCACTGAAGCTTTCTTT. Protein product: CASSLGPDRGATEAFF.

The rearrangement links TRBV5-1 to TRBJ2-5, with D possibly called TRBD1 or TRBD2 (6 bases each). Trimming removed 0 bases at V and 5 bases at J, with 14 bases between. Germline V gene sequence: CDR1 SGHRS, CDR2 YFSETQ. The CDR3 sequence is 15 residues long. The CDR3 is CASSLVTGGGETQYF. CDR3 nucleotide sequence: TGCGCCAGCAGCTTGGTCACTGGAGGGGGGGAGACCCAGTACTTC.

The chain couples TRBV6-5 to TRBJ2-3; 7 positions match TRBD2. V shed 0 bases, J shed 4 bases, and the junction held 7 bases outside the gene matches. Germline CDR1 reads MNHEY; CDR2 reads SVGAGI. CDR3 length: 16 amino acids. CDR3: CASSYSGGSAADTQYF. The CDR3 nucleotides read TGTGCCAGCAGTTACTCAGGCGGGAGTGCGGCAGATACGCAGTATTTT.

The chain is built from TRBV6-5 and TRBJ2-7, with 9 positions matching TRBD2. CDR3 length equals 15 residues. V gave up 2 bases and J gave up 1 base; unmatched junction bases: 3. Germline CDR1 MNHEY, CDR2 SVGAGI. The CDR3 sequence is CASSYASGISYEQYF. Written as DNA, the CDR3 is TGTGCCAGCAGTTACGCTAGCGGGATTTCCTACGAGCAGTACTTC.

This clone has only one observation. The CDR3 DNA reads TGTGCCAGCAGTGAACCGCAGGGCCAAGAGACCCAGTACTTC. This codes for CASSEPQGQETQYF. The rearrangement uses TRBV2 and TRBJ2-5; D may be TRBD1 (5 bases). Germline CDR1 and CDR2: SNHLY and FYNNEI. Trimming took off 2 bases at V and 1 base at J, with 8 bases between the two ends. The CDR3 length is 14 residues.

This chain links TRBV7-2 with TRBJ2-3; TRBD2 matches 12 bases. Germline values: CDR1 SGHTA, CDR2 FQGNSA. CDR3 length: 15 residues. After removal of 5 bases from V and 5 bases from J, the junction contained 5 bases not matched to a gene. The CDR3 spells CASSPSGRAIDTQYF. CDR3 DNA sequence: TGTGCCAGCAGCCCTAGCGGGAGGGCCATAGATACGCAGTATTTT.

The chain recombines TRBV7-2 with TRBJ2-7, with 14 bases lining up with TRBD2. CDR3 length: 17 amino acids. The germline V gene encodes CDR1 SGHTA and CDR2 FQGNSA. DNA of the CDR3: TGTGTCCGGGACGGGACTAGCGGGAGAACCTGCTCCTACGAGCAGTACTTC. Its translation: CVRDGTSGRTCSYEQYF.